One TCR beta chain is described in this entry. The target antigen is unknown. Deletions cut 2 bases from V and 4 bases from J, with 20 bases between. The CDR3 length is 17 residues. The germline V gene has CDR1 SEHNR and CDR2 FQNEAQ (reference sequence). This entry is derived from a study of cytomegalovirus exposure and HLA in healthy donors. Study results and limitations: Rarity characterized most TCR sequences, yet some public TCRs appeared in many donors. Both high specificity and high sensitivity reportedly marked the classifier's diagnosis of cytomegalovirus status.

This table comes from immunoSEQ multiplex PCR, and its TCRdb copy is limited to in-frame clones, with some not included. The sample has roughly 100,000 clones, about 88% seen once. This chain joins TRBV7-9 and TRBJ1-1; D uncertain. This clonotype originated in a woman aged 18-35 years in good health and CMV-seropositive. The sequenced sample was PBMCs. Here the CDR3 reads CASSLTPGRVGSTEAFF. DNA of the CDR3: TGTGCCAGCAGCTTAACCCCGGGGAGAGTTGGGAGCACTGAAGCTTTCTTT.